A single sample gave rise to the 25 T cell receptor beta chains below, sequenced in a study of PD-1 blockade in classical Hodgkin lymphoma. Every patient was affected by relapse after autologous stem cell transplantation, while exposure to brentuximab vedotin was not uniform. Using magnetic negative selection, the CD4+ T cells were separated out of thawed PBMCs. Profiling relied on immunoSEQ multiplex PCR, and the TCRdb table lists in-frame clones only, not all of them. Counted here are roughly 8,300 clones, 75% to 80% occurring once; the ten biggest clones make up 7.2%. The material was CD4+ T cells from blood, obtained at baseline. These receptors were obtained from a human donor with classical Hodgkin lymphoma.

V gene TRBV6-1 combines with J gene TRBJ2-1, with D uncertain. The CDR3 extends over 15 amino acids. V lost 6 bases and J lost 5, with 17 bases in between. In germline, CDR1 is MNHNS, CDR2 SASEGT. The CDR3 protein is CASRGSRPVNNEQFF. In nucleotides, the CDR3 is TGTGCCAGCAGGGGAAGTCGCCCGGTAAACAATGAGCAGTTCTTC.

The J gene is TRBJ1-1, the V gene TRBV19, with D unresolved. The germline V gene has CDR1 LNHDA and CDR2 SQIVND (reference sequence). The CDR3 consists of 14 residues. V lost 2 bases and J 1 base, leaving 8 bases between the germline ends. The chain's CDR3 is CASSIFGRNTEAFF. The CDR3 DNA reads as TGTGCCAGTAGTATATTTGGTCGGAACACTGAAGCTTTCTTT. Full variable domain (rest looked up from reference TRBV19 and TRBJ1-1): DGGITQSPKYLFRKEGQNVTLSCEQNLNHDAMYWYRQDPGQGLRLIYYSQIVNDFQKGDIAEGYSVSREKKESFPLTVTSAQKNPTAFYLCASSIFGRNTEAFFGQGTRLTVV.

The chain uses TRBV10-3 and TRBJ1-5; D is unclear. CDR3 length: 13 amino acids. Per the germline V gene, CDR1 is ENHRY and CDR2 is SYGVKD. Trimming took off 3 bases at V and 0 bases at J, with 3 bases between the two ends. The CDR3 is CAISETSNQPQHF. CDR3 DNA: TGTGCCATCAGTGAAACTAGCAATCAGCCCCAGCATTTT.

The chain links TRBV4-3 to TRBJ1-6; D is unresolved. CDR1 and CDR2 (germline): LGHNA, YSLEER. V was shortened by 0 bases and J by 5 bases, with 8 bases between the two germline ends. The CDR3 has 15 residues. CDR3 coding DNA: TGCGCCAGCAGCCAAGAGAGAGGTCATAATTCACCCCTCCACTTT. Protein sequence: CASSQERGHNSPLHF.

This clone rates as medium-sized. This chain uses TRBV2 with TRBJ1-2, with 8 nucleotides matching TRBD1. This CDR3 is 14 amino acids long. Trimming took 6 bases from V and 2 from J; bases not matched to a gene: 5. CDR1 and CDR2 (germline): SNHLY, FYNNEI. CDR3: CASRDRGGNYGYTF. CDR3 sequence (DNA): TGTGCCAGCAGAGACAGGGGCGGCAACTATGGCTACACCTTC. Looking up the rest from reference TRBV2 and TRBJ1-2 gives the full variable domain: EPEVTQTPSHQVTQMGQEVILRCVPISNHLYFYWYRQILGQKVEFLVSFYNNEISEKSEIFDDQFSVERPDGSNFTLKIRSTKLEDSAMYFCASRDRGGNYGYTFGSGTRLTVV.

V is TRBV10-3 and J is TRBJ2-2; 9 positions match TRBD1. CDR3 length: 14 residues. Germline assignment: CDR1 ENHRY and CDR2 SYGVKD. Unmatched junction bases numbered 5, after V lost 6 bases and J lost 6 bases. The DNA of the CDR3 is TGTGCCATCAGGAAGGACAGGGGCGCCGGGGAGCTGTTTTTT. It codes for CAIRKDRGAGELFF.

The chain recombines TRBV2 with TRBJ1-3; no clear D gene. Looked up from germline, CDR1 is SNHLY and CDR2 is FYNNEI. V dropped 3 bases and J dropped 0 bases, with 9 bases sitting between them. The CDR3 is 15 residues long. CDR3 amino acids: CASSEGRISGNTIYF. The CDR3 region has the DNA TGTGCCAGCAGTGAGGGTCGGATCTCTGGAAACACCATATATTTT.

The chain recombines TRBV5-5 with TRBJ2-7; 7 nucleotides agree with TRBD1. V was pared by 4 bases and J by 5 bases, with 9 bases of the junction left unmatched. The germline V gene encodes CDR1 SGHKS and CDR2 YYEKEE (reference sequence). The CDR3 is made up of 14 amino acids. The CDR3 loop reads CASSPWTGNNEQYF. CDR3 bases: TGTGCCAGCAGCCCCTGGACAGGAAATAACGAGCAGTACTTC.

The sample holds a few counts of this clone. The chain carries TRBV6-5 and TRBJ1-6; D remains ambiguous. Germline V CDR1 and CDR2: MNHEY, SVGAGI. The CDR3 is 12 residues long. V dropped 6 bases and J dropped 14 bases, with 14 bases sitting between them. CDR3 sequence (DNA): TGTGCCAGCAGACCACTCGGCGGTTCCCTCCACTTT. Residues: CASRPLGGSLHF.

This clone was seen a single time. The V gene is TRBV7-9, the J gene TRBJ2-5; 7 bases map to TRBD1. V was clipped by 4 bases and J by 4 bases; unmatched bases: 12. Germline CDR1 and CDR2: SEHNR and FQNEAQ (reference sequence). This CDR3 region has 16 residues. CDR3 residues: CASSSGGPVEGETQYF. In DNA, the CDR3 is TGTGCCAGCAGCTCAGGGGGACCGGTGGAAGGAGAGACCCAGTACTTC.

The V gene is TRBV11-2, the J gene TRBJ1-2; D may be TRBD1 (5 bases). Germline CDR1 is SGHAT and CDR2 is FQNNGV. This CDR3 region has 14 residues. The germline V and J ends were trimmed by 3 bases and 8 bases, with 16 bases remaining between them. The CDR3 region has the DNA TGTGCCAGCAGCTTCGGGACTTCTCTCAGCGGCTACACCTTC. Protein: CASSFGTSLSGYTF.

The V call is TRBV5-1, the J call TRBJ2-1, with 12 positions matching TRBD1. The J segment lost 6 bases and the V segment lost 4 bases, leaving 5 bases of the junction unmatched. Germline CDR1 reads SGHRS; CDR2 reads YFSETQ. CDR3 length equals 15 residues. CDR3 residues: CASSQGQGAGNEQFF. The CDR3 DNA is TGCGCCAGCAGCCAGGGACAGGGGGCAGGCAATGAGCAGTTCTTC.

The rearrangement links TRBV4-2 to TRBJ2-1; 7 nucleotides align to TRBD1. Germline V gene data show CDR1 as LGHNA and CDR2 as YNFKEQ. The CDR3 loop spans 16 amino acids. Trimming removed 2 bases from V and 5 bases from J; junction bases left unmatched: 9. Here the CDR3 DNA reads TGTGCCAGCAGCCAAAAAACAGGGGTCACCAACAATGAGCAGTTCTTC. It translates to CASSQKTGVTNNEQFF.

This chain uses TRBV12-5 with TRBJ1-1; 12 bases align to TRBD1. The CDR3 loop spans 21 amino acids. The germline gives CDR1 LGHNT, CDR2 FRNRAP. After removal of 1 base from V and 1 base from J, the junction contained 16 bases not matched to a gene. The CDR3 spells CASGLESGTGGAWAPNTEAFF. CDR3 sequence (DNA): TGTGCTAGTGGTTTGGAGTCCGGGACAGGGGGCGCTTGGGCTCCGAACACTGAAGCTTTCTTT.

The rearrangement links TRBV10-3 to TRBJ1-3, with 7 bases identical to TRBD1. J was trimmed by 4 bases and V by 4 bases; bases with no gene match: 4. Looked up from germline, CDR1 is ENHRY and CDR2 is SYGVKD. The length of the CDR3 is 14 residues. DNA of the CDR3: TGTGCCATCAGTGCGACAGGGATAGGAAACACCATATATTTT. It yields the protein CAISATGIGNTIYF.

The V gene is TRBV6-5, the J gene TRBJ2-7, with D maybe TRBD1 (6 bases). Per the germline V gene, CDR1 is MNHEY and CDR2 is SVGAGI. Trimming left V 5 bases short and J 2 bases short, with 13 bases between. The CDR3 spans 14 residues. CDR3 sequence: CASSPPGQTYEQYF. The CDR3 DNA reads as TGTGCCAGCAGTCCCCCGGGACAAACCTACGAGCAGTACTTC.

CDR3 region: CASSPQQGAIYSPNTEAFF. For the CDR3, the DNA is TGTGCCAGCTCACCACAGCAGGGGGCAATCTATAGTCCCAACACTGAAGCTTTCTTT. The J gene is TRBJ1-1, the V gene TRBV18; the match to TRBD1 covers 8 bases. CDR3 length: 19 residues. Germline trimming cut 1 base from V and 2 bases from J; bases unmatched to any gene: 15. From germline, CDR1 is KGHSH and CDR2 LQKENI.

The chain is built from TRBV10-3 and TRBJ1-1; weak D call: TRBD1 (5 bases). Trimming shortened V by 5 bases and J by 0 bases, and 13 bases separated the two germline ends. The CDR3 contains 15 residues. In germline, CDR1 is ENHRY, CDR2 SYGVKD. CDR3 sequence: CAISTTGLMNTEAFF. In DNA form, the CDR3 reads TGTGCCATCAGTACTACAGGTCTGATGAACACTGAAGCTTTCTTT.

The CDR3 loop is CASGLGGASTDTQYF. In nucleotides, the CDR3 is TGTGCCAGCGGCCTGGGCGGGGCCAGCACAGATACGCAGTATTTT. The chain recombines TRBV7-2 with TRBJ2-3, with D possibly being TRBD2 (6 bases). V lost 8 bases and J lost 0, with 15 bases in between. Germline V gene lookup returns CDR1 SGHTA and CDR2 FQGNSA. This CDR3 has 15 amino acids.

The chain carries TRBV2 and TRBJ2-5; 7 bases line up with TRBD1. The end of the DNA is better explained by TRBJ2-7, so the J call may be wrong. Germline CDR1 SNHLY, CDR2 FYNNEI. The CDR3 covers 13 residues. The CDR3 protein is CASTGTVRYEQYF. As DNA, the CDR3 is TGTGCCAGCACCGGGACAGTTAGATACGAGCAGTACTTC.

The J gene is TRBJ1-3, the V gene TRBV29-1; D remains ambiguous. Germline assignment: CDR1 SQVTM and CDR2 ANQGSEA. The CDR3 is made up of 14 amino acids. Trimming removed 4 bases at V and 0 bases at J, with 10 bases between. CDR3: CSVGLGSSGNTIYF. CDR3 coding DNA: TGCAGCGTTGGGCTCGGGAGCTCTGGAAACACCATATATTTT.

This chain connects TRBV6-6 to TRBJ1-4; no clear D. This CDR3 has 13 residues. V gave up 6 bases and J gave up 7 bases, with 12 bases separating them. Germline loops: CDR1 MNHNY, CDR2 SVGAGI (reference sequence). In DNA form, the CDR3 reads TGTGCCAGCAGCCTCCCGGGGAGTGAAAAACTGTTTTTT. Encoded protein: CASSLPGSEKLFF.

Only a few counts were recorded for this clone. The chain recombines TRBV2 with TRBJ1-3; no reliable D call. The germline V gene has CDR1 SNHLY and CDR2 FYNNEI. V shed 6 bases and J shed 4 bases, with 7 bases lying between them. The CDR3 is 12 residues long. CDR3 DNA sequence: TGTGCCAGCAGCGGTTCGGGAAACACCATATATTTT. Translated, it gives CASSGSGNTIYF.

This clone has a handful of counts. The chain joins TRBV10-3 to TRBJ2-4, with a weak D call TRBD1 (6 bases). Germline assignment: CDR1 ENHRY and CDR2 SYGVKD. V was cut by 4 bases and J by 3 bases, with 16 bases left in between. The CDR3 spans 16 residues. Here the CDR3 DNA reads TGTGCCATCAGTGGGGGACAAAAATACCACAAAAACATTCAGTACTTC. It specifies CAISGGQKYHKNIQYF.

The CDR3 region is CASSFGQGNTIYF. In DNA, the CDR3 is TGTGCCAGCAGCTTCGGACAGGGAAACACCATATATTTT. V and J are TRBV7-2 and TRBJ1-3, with D possibly matching TRBD1 (6 bases). The CDR3 extends over 13 amino acids. Germline V gene lookup returns CDR1 SGHTA and CDR2 FQGNSA. Trimming stripped 3 bases from V and 4 bases from J, with 7 bases between.